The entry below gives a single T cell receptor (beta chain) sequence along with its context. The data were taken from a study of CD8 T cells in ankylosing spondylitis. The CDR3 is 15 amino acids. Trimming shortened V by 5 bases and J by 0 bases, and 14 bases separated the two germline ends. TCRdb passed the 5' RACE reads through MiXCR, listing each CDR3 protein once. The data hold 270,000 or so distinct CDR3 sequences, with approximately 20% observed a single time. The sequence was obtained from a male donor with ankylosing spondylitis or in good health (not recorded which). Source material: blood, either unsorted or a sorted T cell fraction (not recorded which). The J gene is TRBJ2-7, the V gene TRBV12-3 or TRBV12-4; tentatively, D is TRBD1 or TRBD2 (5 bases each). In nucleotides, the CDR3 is TGTGCCAGCAGTCCCGAGGGGTACAGCTCCTACGAGCAGTACTTC. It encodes CASSPEGYSSYEQYF.